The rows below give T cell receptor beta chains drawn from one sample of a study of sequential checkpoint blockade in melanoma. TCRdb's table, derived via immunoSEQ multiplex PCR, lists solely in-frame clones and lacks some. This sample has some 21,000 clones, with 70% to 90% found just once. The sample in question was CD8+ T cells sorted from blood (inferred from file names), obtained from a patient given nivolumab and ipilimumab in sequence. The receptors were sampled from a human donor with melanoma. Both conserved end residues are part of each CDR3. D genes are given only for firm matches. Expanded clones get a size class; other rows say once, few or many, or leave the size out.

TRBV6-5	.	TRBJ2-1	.	CASTLPPGNEQFF	TGTGCCAGCACCCTTCCTCCGGGGAATGAGCAGTTCTTC
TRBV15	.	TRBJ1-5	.	CATSRDLQFNSNQPQHF	TGTGCCACCAGCAGAGATCTGCAGTTCAATAGCAATCAGCCCCAGCATTTT
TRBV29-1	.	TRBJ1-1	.	CSVDWDTDTEAFF	TGCAGCGTTGACTGGGACACTGACACTGAAGCTTTCTTT
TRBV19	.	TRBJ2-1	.	CASSMDTLVGNEQFF	TGTGCCAGTAGTATGGACACCCTTGTGGGCAATGAGCAGTTCTTC
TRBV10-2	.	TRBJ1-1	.	CASSGGRGMNTEAFF	TGCGCCAGCAGTGGGGGACGGGGGATGAACACTGAAGCTTTCTTT
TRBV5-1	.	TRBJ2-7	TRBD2	CASSPESSGRPYEQYF	TGCGCCAGCAGCCCAGAGTCTAGCGGGAGACCATACGAGCAGTACTTC
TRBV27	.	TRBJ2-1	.	CASSSRAASYNEQFF	TGTGCCAGCAGTTCGAGGGCGGCTTCCTACAATGAGCAGTTCTTC
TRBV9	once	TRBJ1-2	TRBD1	CASSVDSPGGFPFYGYTF	TGTGCCAGCAGCGTAGATTCCCCAGGGGGATTCCCTTTCTATGGCTACACCTTC
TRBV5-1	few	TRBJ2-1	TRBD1	CASRYDRGGSNEQFF	TGCGCCAGCAGATATGACAGGGGGGGTAGCAATGAGCAGTTCTTC
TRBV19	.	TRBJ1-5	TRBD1	CASSRQGAGQPQHF	TGTGCCAGTAGTAGACAGGGGGCAGGGCAGCCCCAGCATTTT
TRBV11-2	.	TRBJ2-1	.	CASSLEQGIYNEQFF	TGTGCCAGCAGCTTAGAACAGGGTATCTACAATGAGCAGTTCTTC
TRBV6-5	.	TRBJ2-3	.	CASSYSFGDTQYF	TGTGCCAGCAGTTACTCGTTCGGAGATACGCAGTATTTT
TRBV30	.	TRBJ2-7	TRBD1	CAWSFGTASYEQYF	TGTGCCTGGAGTTTCGGGACAGCCTCCTACGAGCAGTACTTC
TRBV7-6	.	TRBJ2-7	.	CASSAGTGTSEQYF	TGTGCCAGCAGCGCCGGGACAGGGACTAGCGAGCAGTACTTC
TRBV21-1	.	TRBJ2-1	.	CASTSWGPVEQFF	TGTGCCAGCACCAGCTGGGGGCCAGTGGAGCAGTTCTTC
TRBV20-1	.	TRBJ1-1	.	CSAPGDTEAFF	TGCAGTGCTCCGGGGGACACTGAAGCTTTCTTT
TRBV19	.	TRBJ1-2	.	CASSISGTNNYGYTF	TGTGCCAGTAGTATATCGGGGACAAATAACTATGGCTACACCTTC
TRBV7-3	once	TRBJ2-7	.	CASSFGGGYEQYF	TGTGCCAGCAGCTTTGGGGGCGGTTACGAGCAGTACTTC
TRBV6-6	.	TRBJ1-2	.	CASSYSSGALDGYTF	TGTGCCAGCAGTTACTCGAGTGGGGCCCTGGATGGCTACACCTTC
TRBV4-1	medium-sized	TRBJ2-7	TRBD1	CASSQWQGVVEQYF	TGCGCCAGCAGCCAATGGCAGGGGGTTGTCGAGCAGTACTTC
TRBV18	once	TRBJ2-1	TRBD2	CASSPPPTSGRAGEQFF	TGTGCCAGCTCACCACCCCCGACTAGCGGGAGGGCCGGTGAGCAGTTCTTC
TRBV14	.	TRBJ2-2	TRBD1	CASSQFRTGGITGELFF	TGTGCCAGCAGCCAATTTCGGACAGGGGGCATTACCGGGGAGCTGTTTTTT
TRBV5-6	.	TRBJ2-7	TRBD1	CASSLLVGTGLYEQYF	TGTGCCAGCAGCTTGTTGGTTGGGACAGGACTCTACGAGCAGTACTTC
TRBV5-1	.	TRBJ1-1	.	CASSWIQGLGNTEAFF	TGCGCCAGCAGCTGGATACAGGGTTTAGGGAACACTGAAGCTTTCTTT
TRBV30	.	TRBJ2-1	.	CAWSVLRYEQFF	TGTGCCTGGAGTGTACTCCGCTATGAGCAGTTCTTC
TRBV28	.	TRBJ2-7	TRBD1	CASSPGRGHDYEQYF	TGTGCCAGCAGTCCAGGAAGGGGGCATGATTACGAGCAGTACTTC
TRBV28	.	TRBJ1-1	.	CASSFGRANTEAFF	TGTGCCAGCAGTTTTGGCAGGGCGAACACTGAAGCTTTCTTT
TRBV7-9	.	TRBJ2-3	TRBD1	CASSSRQGNTDTQYF	TGTGCCAGCAGCAGCAGACAGGGGAACACAGATACGCAGTATTTT
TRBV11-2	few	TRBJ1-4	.	CASSLWATSNEKLFF	TGTGCCAGCAGCCTGTGGGCAACTAGTAATGAAAAACTGTTTTTT
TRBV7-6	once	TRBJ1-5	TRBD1	CASSSLESGGGQPQHF	TGTGCCAGCAGCTCCCTCGAATCAGGGGGAGGACAGCCCCAGCATTTT
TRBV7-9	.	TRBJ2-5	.	CASSFAVQETQYF	TGTGCCAGCAGCTTCGCAGTCCAAGAGACCCAGTACTTC
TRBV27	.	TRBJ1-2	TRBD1	CASSWGQGAFTYGYTF	TGTGCCAGCAGTTGGGGACAGGGGGCATTTACTTATGGCTACACCTTC
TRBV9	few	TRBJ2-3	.	CASSQDVVRTASVTDTQYF	TGTGCCAGCAGCCAAGATGTAGTGAGGACAGCTTCCGTCACAGATACGCAGTATTTT
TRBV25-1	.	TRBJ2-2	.	CASRGRDSLGRGELFF	TGTGCCAGCAGGGGTCGGGACTCCCTTGGGCGGGGGGAGCTGTTTTTT
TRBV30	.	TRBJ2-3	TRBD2	CAWRKPGSGRHDTQYF	TGTGCCTGGAGAAAACCCGGTAGCGGGAGGCACGATACGCAGTATTTT